This T cell receptor (beta chain) came from a study of shared clonotypes between healthy human individuals. The assay was carried out at the deep level. With ten immunoSEQ deep assay plates, unsorted PBMC DNA underwent sequencing. Clones were sequenced by immunoSEQ multiplex PCR, and TCRdb holds only the in-frame ones, with some missing. Here the sample spans some 490,000 clones, about 85% being singletons. The count of this clone is one. Its antigen is unidentified. General study findings and limits: Only blood was sampled; tissue repertoires likely differ.

For unsorted samples, genomic DNA was extracted from around 95 million PBMCs. Sample: PBMCs. The sequence derives from a woman in her 40s in good health. Some clones in this sample may be carry-over from other donors' samples.

The CDR3 loop is CASSPPGGGGEQYF. The CDR3 DNA is TGTGCCAGCTCACCACCGGGAGGGGGGGGCGAGCAGTACTTC. The V call is TRBV18, the J call TRBJ2-7; perhaps TRBD2 as D (7 bases). Between the trimmed V and J ends, which lost 0 bases and 6 bases, there was a span of 12 bases. The germline V gene encodes CDR1 KGHSH and CDR2 LQKENI. This CDR3 comprises 14 residues. Variable domain in full (rest from reference TRBV18 and TRBJ2-7): NAGVMQNPRHLVRRRGQEARLRCSPMKGHSHVYWYRQLPEEGLKFMVYLQKENIIDESGMPKERFSAEFPKEGPSILRIQQVVRGDSAAYFCASSPPGGGGEQYFGPGTRLTVT.